A selection of T cell receptor beta chains follows, all from one sample in a study of shared T cell receptors in the human thymus. Measured with immunoSEQ multiplex PCR; TCRdb has only the in-frame clones, and not every one. The repertoire has some 660,000 clones, around 87% of them found once; the top ten carry more than 0.009%. These data are also associated with another study on human thymus T cells.

The sequencing input was thymocytes. Receptors were obtained from a boy less than two years old with a congenital heart defect. Each CDR3 is given with its conserved first and last residue. Fields, in order: V gene, clone size, D gene, J gene, CDR3 DNA, CDR3 protein. The D gene is left open where the match is weak. The listing skips clone size in some rows; elsewhere it reads once, few, many or a size class.

TRBV6-5	-	-	TRBJ2-7	TGTGCCAGCAGTTTGAGACACATCAACCCCTACGAGCAGTACTTC	CASSLRHINPYEQYF
TRBV7-9	-	-	TRBJ1-1	TGTGCCAGCAGCTTTGGCCGACAGAACACTGAAGCTTTCTTT	CASSFGRQNTEAFF
TRBV5-4	few	-	TRBJ1-1	TGTGCCAGCAGCACCTTGAGAGGAATGAACACTGAAGCTTTCTTT	CASSTLRGMNTEAFF
TRBV13	-	TRBD1	TRBJ1-2	TGTGCCAGCAGCTTAGGGACAGGGGGAATTGGCTACACCTTC	CASSLGTGGIGYTF
TRBV6-4	-	-	TRBJ1-1	TGTGCCAGCAGTGACGTCGGGGGTTCAAGACCAGCTTTCTTT	CASSDVGGSRPAFF
TRBV18	few	-	TRBJ2-2	TGTGCCAGCTCACCACGGCCACTAGGGGGCACCGGGGAGCTGTTTTTT	CASSPRPLGGTGELFF
TRBV19	-	-	TRBJ2-5	TGTGCCAGTAGTACAGGGAGGAGAGAGACCCAGTACTTC	CASSTGRRETQYF
TRBV6-1	-	-	TRBJ2-3	TGTGCCAGCAGTGGATGGGAGGGCACAGATACGCAGTATTTT	CASSGWEGTDTQYF
TRBV5-4	-	TRBD1	TRBJ1-1	TGTGCCAGCAGCGCGGACAGGCGAACCCCGAACACTGAAGCTTTCTTT	CASSADRRTPNTEAFF
TRBV11-3	-	TRBD2	TRBJ2-1	TGTGCCAGCAGCACCCTCCTAGCGGGAGAGCAGTTCTTC	CASSTLLAGEQFF
TRBV15	-	TRBD1	TRBJ2-4	TGTGCCACCAGCAGTTTCCTCCAACAGGGGGCCAAAAACATTCAGTACTTC	CATSSFLQQGAKNIQYF
TRBV6-5	once	TRBD1	TRBJ2-5	TGTGCCAGCAGGGGACAGGGAGGGGAAGAGACCCAGTACTTC	CASRGQGGEETQYF
TRBV29-1	-	TRBD1	TRBJ1-1	TGCAGCGTTGTCCAGGGGGAGGACACTGAAGCTTTCTTT	CSVVQGEDTEAFF
TRBV5-4	-	-	TRBJ2-7	TGTGCCAGCAGCTCCAAAGACCTGGGGGCCAAAGCCTGCGAGCAGTACTTC	CASSSKDLGAKACEQYF
TRBV11-2	once	-	TRBJ2-5	TGTGCCAGCAGCTGCGACTGGAAAGAGACCCAGTACTTC	CASSCDWKETQYF
TRBV27	once	-	TRBJ1-5	TGTGCCAGCAGTTTGACCGGATCTCGTACAGGGAACAGTAGCAATCAGCCCCAGCATTTT	CASSLTGSRTGNSSNQPQHF